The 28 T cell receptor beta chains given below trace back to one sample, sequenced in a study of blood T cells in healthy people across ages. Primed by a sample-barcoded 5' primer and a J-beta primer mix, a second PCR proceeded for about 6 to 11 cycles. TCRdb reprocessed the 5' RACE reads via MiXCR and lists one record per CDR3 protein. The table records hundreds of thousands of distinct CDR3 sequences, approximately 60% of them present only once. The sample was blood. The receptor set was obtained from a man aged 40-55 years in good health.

As DNA, the CDR3 is TGTGCCACCAGTGACCATGGTAATCAGCCCCAGCATTTT. Translation gives CATSDHGNQPQHF. This chain links TRBV24-1 with TRBJ1-5; no clear D. The CDR3 extends over 13 amino acids. Germline V gives CDR1 KGHDR, CDR2 SFDVKD. V was trimmed by 4 bases and J by 4 bases, leaving 7 bases between them.

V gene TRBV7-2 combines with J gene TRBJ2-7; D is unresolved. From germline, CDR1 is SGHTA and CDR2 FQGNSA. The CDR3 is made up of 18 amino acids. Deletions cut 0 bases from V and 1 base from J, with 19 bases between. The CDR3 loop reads CASSLAPAVGSKSYEQYF. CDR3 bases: TGTGCCAGCAGCTTAGCACCCGCTGTCGGCTCAAAATCCTACGAGCAGTACTTC. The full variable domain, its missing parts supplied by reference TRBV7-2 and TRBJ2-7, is GAGVSQSPSNKVTEKGKDVELRCDPISGHTALYWYRQSLGQGLEFLIYFQGNSAPDKSGLPSDRFSAERTGGSVSTLTIQRTQQEDSAVYLCASSLAPAVGSKSYEQYFGPGTRLTVT.

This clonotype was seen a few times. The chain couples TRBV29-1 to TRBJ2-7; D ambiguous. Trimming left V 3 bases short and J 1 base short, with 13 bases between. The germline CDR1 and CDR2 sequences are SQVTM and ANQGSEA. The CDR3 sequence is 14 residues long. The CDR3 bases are TGCAGCGTTGATTTCGGCCCACCTTCCTACGAGCAGTACTTC. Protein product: CSVDFGPPSYEQYF.

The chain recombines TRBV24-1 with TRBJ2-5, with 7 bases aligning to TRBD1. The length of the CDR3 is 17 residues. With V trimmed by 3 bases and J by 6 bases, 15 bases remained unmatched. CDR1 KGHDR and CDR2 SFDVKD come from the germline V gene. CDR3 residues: CATSDPYGQARVQTQYF. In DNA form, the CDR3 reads TGTGCCACCAGTGATCCCTATGGACAGGCACGTGTGCAGACCCAGTACTTC.

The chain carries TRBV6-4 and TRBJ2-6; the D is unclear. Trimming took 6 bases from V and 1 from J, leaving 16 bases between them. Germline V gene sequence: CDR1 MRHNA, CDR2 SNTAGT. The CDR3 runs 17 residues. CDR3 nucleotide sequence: TGTGCCAGCAGCGCCGGCCGGGTTATTTCTGGGGCCAACGTCCTGACTTTC. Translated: CASSAGRVISGANVLTF.

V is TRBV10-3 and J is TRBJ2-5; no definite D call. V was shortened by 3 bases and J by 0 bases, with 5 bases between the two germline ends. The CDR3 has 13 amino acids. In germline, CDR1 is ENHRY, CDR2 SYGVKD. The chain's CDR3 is CAISESDQETQYF. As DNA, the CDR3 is TGTGCCATCAGTGAATCAGACCAAGAGACCCAGTACTTC.

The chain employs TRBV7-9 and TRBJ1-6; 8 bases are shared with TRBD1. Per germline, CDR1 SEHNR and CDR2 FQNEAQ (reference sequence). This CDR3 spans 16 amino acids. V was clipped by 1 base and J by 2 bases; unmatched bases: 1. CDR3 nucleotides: TGTGCCAGCAGCTTAGGACAGGGGCCCTATAATTCACCCCTCCACTTT. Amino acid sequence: CASSLGQGPYNSPLHF.

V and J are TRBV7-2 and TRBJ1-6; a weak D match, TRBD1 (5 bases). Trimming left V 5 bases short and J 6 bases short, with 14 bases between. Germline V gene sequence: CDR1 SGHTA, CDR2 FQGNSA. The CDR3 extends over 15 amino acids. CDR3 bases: TGTACCAGCAGCGCCCAGGGTAATGGTAATTCACCCCTCCACTTT. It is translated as CTSSAQGNGNSPLHF.

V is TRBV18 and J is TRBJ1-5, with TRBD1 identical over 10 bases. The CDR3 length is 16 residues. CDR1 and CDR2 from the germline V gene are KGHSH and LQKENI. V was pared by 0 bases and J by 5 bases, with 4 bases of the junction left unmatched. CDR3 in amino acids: CASSPPGTGDDQPQHF. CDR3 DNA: TGTGCCAGCTCACCACCGGGGACAGGGGATGATCAGCCCCAGCATTTT.

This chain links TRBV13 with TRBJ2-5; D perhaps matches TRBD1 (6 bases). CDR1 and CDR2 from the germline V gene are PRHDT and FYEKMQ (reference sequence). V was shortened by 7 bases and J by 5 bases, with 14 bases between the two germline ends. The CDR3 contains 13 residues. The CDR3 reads CASKNRDSETQYF. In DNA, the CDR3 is TGTGCCAGCAAGAACAGGGATTCGGAGACCCAGTACTTC.

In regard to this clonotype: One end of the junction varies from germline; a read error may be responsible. CDR3 nucleotides: TGTGCCACCAGTCCCGGGAGGGCTGAAGAGACCCGGTACTTC. Encoded protein: CATSPGRAEETRYF. The chain has TRBV24-1 and TRBJ2-5; 8 bases are shared with TRBD2. The germline V gene has CDR1 KGHDR and CDR2 SFDVKD. CDR3 length: 14 amino acids.

The CDR3 loop is CASSPRTGTVSYNEQFF. CDR3 DNA: TGTGCCAGCAGCCCGAGGACCGGGACAGTAAGCTACAATGAGCAGTTCTTC. The chain is built from TRBV7-3 and TRBJ2-1; 7 nucleotides align to TRBD1. Losses at the gene ends were 5 bases for V and 3 bases for J; bases not matched to a gene: 13. The CDR3 length is 17 residues. The germline CDR1 and CDR2 sequences are SGHTA and FQGTGA.

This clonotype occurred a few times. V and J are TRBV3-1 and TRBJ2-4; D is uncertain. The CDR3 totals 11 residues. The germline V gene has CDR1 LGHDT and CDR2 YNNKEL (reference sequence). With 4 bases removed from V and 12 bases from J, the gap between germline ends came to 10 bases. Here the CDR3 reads CASSLGRNQYF. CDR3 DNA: TGTGCCAGCAGCCTAGGGCGGAATCAGTACTTC.

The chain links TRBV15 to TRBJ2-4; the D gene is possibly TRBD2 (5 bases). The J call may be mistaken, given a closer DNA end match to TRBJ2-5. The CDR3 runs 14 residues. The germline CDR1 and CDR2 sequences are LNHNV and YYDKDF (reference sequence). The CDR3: CATSRRTGQETQYF. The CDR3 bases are TGTGCCACCAGCAGACGGACGGGGCAAGAGACCCAGTACTTC.

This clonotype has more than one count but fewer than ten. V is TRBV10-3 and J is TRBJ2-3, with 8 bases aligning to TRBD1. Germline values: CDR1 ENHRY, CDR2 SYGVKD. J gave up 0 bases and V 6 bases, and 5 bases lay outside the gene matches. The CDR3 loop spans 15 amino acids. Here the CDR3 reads CAISGGQVSTDTQYF. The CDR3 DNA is TGTGCCATCAGCGGGGGACAGGTTAGCACAGATACGCAGTATTTT.

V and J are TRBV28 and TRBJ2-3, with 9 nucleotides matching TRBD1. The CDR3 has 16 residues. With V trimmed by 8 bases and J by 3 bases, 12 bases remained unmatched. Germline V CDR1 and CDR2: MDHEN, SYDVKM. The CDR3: CASHTQGQGKTDTQYF. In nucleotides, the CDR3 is TGTGCCAGCCATACACAGGGACAGGGTAAAACAGATACGCAGTATTTT. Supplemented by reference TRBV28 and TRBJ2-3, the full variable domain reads DVKVTQSSRYLVKRTGEKVFLECVQDMDHENMFWYRQDPGLGLRLIYFSYDVKMKEKGDIPEGYSVSREKKERFSLILESASTNQTSMYLCASHTQGQGKTDTQYFGPGTRLTVL.

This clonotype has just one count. CDR3 region: CSARRQGSQPQHF. The CDR3 nucleotides are TGCAGTGCCCGGAGACAGGGAAGTCAGCCCCAGCATTTT. The chain recombines TRBV20-1 with TRBJ1-5; 7 nucleotides agree with TRBD1. This CDR3 has 13 amino acids. Germline V lookup: CDR1 DFQATT, CDR2 SNEGSKA (reference sequence). Trimming took 6 bases from V and 6 from J; bases not matched to a gene: 8.

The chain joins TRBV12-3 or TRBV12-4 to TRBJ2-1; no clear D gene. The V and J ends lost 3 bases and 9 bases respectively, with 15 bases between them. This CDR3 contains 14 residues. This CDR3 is CASSFRSVLGEQFF. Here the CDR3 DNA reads TGTGCCAGCAGTTTTCGGTCCGTTTTGGGTGAGCAGTTCTTC.

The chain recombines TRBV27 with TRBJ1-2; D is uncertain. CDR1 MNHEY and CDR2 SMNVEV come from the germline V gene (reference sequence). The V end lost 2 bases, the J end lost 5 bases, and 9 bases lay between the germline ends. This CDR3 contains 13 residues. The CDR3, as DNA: TGTGCCAGCAGTTTAATTCCCTCGTATGGCTACACCTTC. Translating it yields CASSLIPSYGYTF.

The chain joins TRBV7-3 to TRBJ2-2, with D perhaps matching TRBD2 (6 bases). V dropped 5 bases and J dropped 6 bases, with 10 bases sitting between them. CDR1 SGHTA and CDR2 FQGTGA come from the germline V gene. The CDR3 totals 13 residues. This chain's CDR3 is CASSPREAGELFF. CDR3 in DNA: TGTGCCAGCAGCCCCAGGGAGGCCGGGGAGCTGTTTTTT.

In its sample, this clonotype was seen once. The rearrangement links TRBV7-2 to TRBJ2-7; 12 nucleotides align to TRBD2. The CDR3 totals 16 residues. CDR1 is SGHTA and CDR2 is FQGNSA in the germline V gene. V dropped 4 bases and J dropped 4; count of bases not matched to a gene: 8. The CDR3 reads CASSSTSGRSRYEQYF. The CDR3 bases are TGTGCCAGCAGCTCAACTAGCGGGAGGTCTCGGTACGAGCAGTACTTC.

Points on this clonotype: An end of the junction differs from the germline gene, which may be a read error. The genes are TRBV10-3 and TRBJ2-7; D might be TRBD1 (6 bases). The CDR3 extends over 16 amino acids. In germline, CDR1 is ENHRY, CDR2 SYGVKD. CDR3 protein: CAISESQNTGLGEQCF. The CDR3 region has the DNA TGTGCCATCAGTGAGTCGCAAAACACAGGGTTAGGCGAGCAGTGCTTC.

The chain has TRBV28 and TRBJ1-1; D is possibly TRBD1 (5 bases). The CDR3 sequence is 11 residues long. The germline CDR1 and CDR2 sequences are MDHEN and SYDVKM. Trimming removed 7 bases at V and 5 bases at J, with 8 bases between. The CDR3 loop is CASTDSTEAFF. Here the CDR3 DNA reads TGTGCCAGCACCGACAGTACTGAAGCTTTCTTT.

CDR3 in amino acids: CASSLGQRKETQYF. The CDR3 nucleotides are TGTGCCAGCAGCCTGGGACAGCGGAAAGAGACCCAGTACTTC. V gene TRBV5-4 combines with J gene TRBJ2-5, with 7 positions matching TRBD1. V dropped 4 bases and J dropped 3; count of bases not matched to a gene: 6. The CDR3 runs 14 residues. CDR1 is SGHNT and CDR2 is YYREEE in the germline V gene (reference sequence).

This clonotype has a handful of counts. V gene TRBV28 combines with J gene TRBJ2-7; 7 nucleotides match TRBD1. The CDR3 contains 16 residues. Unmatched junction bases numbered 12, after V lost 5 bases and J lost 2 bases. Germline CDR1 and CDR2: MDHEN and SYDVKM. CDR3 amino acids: CASSLFVGQGAYEQYF. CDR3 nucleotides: TGTGCCAGCAGTCTCTTTGTCGGCCAGGGGGCCTACGAGCAGTACTTC.

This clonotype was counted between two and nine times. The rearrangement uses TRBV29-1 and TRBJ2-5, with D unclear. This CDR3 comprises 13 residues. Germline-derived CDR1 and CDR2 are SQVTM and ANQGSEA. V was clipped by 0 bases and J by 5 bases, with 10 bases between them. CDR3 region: CSVEESAGETQYF. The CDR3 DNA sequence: TGCAGCGTTGAAGAAAGCGCCGGGGAGACCCAGTACTTC.

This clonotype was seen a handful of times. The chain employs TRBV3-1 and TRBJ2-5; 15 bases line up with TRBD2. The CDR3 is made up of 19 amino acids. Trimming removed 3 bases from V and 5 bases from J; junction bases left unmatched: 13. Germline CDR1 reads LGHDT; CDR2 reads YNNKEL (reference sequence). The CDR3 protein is CASSQGLAGGYQPGETQYF. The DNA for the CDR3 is TGTGCCAGCAGCCAGGGACTAGCGGGAGGATACCAACCTGGGGAGACCCAGTACTTC.

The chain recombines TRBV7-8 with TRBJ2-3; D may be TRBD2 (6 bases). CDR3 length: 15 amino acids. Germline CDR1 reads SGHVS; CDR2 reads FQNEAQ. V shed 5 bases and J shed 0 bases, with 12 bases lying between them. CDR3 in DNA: TGTGCCAGCAGCGGTGTAGGGACTAGCACAGATACGCAGTATTTT. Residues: CASSGVGTSTDTQYF.